The rows below give T cell receptor beta chains drawn from one sample of a study of OX40 agonist ivuxolimab in advanced cancers. Measured with immunoSEQ multiplex PCR; TCRdb has only the in-frame clones, and not every one. This table has 50,000 to 75,000 clones, 85% to 90% appearing once. The sequencing here drew on CD4+ or CD8+ T cells sorted from blood, taken in a trial of the OX40 agonist ivuxolimab. The receptors derive from an adult with an advanced solid tumor such as melanoma, head and neck, liver or kidney cancer. Each CDR3 is given with its conserved first and last residue. Fields, in order: J gene, clone size, D gene, V gene, CDR3 DNA, CDR3 protein. D genes are given only for firm matches. Some rows have no size entry. The others give once, few or many, or a class for an expanded clone.

>TRBJ2-2|NA|TRBD1|TRBV27
TGTGCCAGCAGTCGGCCGGGACAGGGGGCTTCCGGGGAGCTGTTTTTT
CASSRPGQGASGELFF
>TRBJ1-3|once|TRBD1|TRBV25-1
TGTGCCAGCAGTGATCCGACAGGGGCTGGAAACACCATATATTTT
CASSDPTGAGNTIYF
>TRBJ2-3|NA|TRBD1|TRBV30
TGTGCCTCCCGACAGGGGGGAGATACGCAGTATTTT
CASRQGGDTQYF
>TRBJ1-5|NA|TRBD1|TRBV28
TGTGCCAGCAGTCCCCCCGGGACAGGGTTTGGCAATCAGCCCCAGCATTTT
CASSPPGTGFGNQPQHF
>TRBJ1-1|NA|NA|TRBV19
TGTGCCAGTAGTACCCTAACAGAGAACACTGAAGCTTTCTTT
CASSTLTENTEAFF
>TRBJ2-3|few|NA|TRBV5-6
TGTGCCAGCAGCTTCCCGGGACATTTCACAGATACGCAGTATTTT
CASSFPGHFTDTQYF
>TRBJ2-1|NA|TRBD1|TRBV28
TGTGCCAGCACCGCTCGACGACAGGGTGAGCAGTTCTTC
CASTARRQGEQFF
>TRBJ2-1|NA|NA|TRBV5-4
TGTGCCAGCAGCCGGTCCCAACAGGGAGTCAATGAGCAGTTCTTC
CASSRSQQGVNEQFF
>TRBJ1-3|NA|NA|TRBV6-5
TGTGCCAGCAGTCAGGTGTCTGGAAACACCATATATTTT
CASSQVSGNTIYF
>TRBJ2-1|NA|TRBD2|TRBV5-1
TGCGCCAGCAGCTTGTTGCTAGCGGGGGGGAGCAATGAGCAGTTCTTC
CASSLLLAGGSNEQFF
>TRBJ1-2|medium-sized|TRBD1|TRBV30
TGTGCCTGGGGCCGGGACAGGCCCTATGGCTACACCTTC
CAWGRDRPYGYTF